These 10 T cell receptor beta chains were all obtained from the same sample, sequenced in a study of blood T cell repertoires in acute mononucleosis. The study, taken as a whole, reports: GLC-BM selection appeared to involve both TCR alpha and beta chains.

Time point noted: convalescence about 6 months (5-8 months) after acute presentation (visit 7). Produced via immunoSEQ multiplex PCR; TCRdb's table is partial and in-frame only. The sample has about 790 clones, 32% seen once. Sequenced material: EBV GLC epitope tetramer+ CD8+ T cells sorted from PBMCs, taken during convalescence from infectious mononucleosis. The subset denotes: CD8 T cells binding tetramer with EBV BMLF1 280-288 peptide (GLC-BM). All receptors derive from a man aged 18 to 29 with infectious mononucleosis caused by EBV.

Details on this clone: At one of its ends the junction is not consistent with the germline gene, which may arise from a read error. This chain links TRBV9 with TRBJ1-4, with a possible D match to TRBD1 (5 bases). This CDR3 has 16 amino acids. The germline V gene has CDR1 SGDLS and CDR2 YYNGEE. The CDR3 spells CASSDGQVATNEKTVF. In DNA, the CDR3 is TGTGCCAGCAGCGACGGACAAGTTGCAACTAATGAAAAAACTGTTTTT.

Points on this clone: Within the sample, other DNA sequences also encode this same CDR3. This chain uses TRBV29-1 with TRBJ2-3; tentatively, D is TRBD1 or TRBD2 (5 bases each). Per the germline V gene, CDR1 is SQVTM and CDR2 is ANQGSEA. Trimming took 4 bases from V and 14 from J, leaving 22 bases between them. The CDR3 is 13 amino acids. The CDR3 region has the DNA TGCAGCGTTGCCGGGACCCGCACAGATACTCTGTATTTT. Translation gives CSVAGTRTDTLYF.

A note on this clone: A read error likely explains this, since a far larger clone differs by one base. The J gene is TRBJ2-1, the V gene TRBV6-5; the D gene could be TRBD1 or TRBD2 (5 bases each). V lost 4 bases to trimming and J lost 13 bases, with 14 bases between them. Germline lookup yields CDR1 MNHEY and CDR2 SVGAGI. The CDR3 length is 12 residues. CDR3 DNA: TGTGCCAGCAGTTTCGGGACGGGCCACCAGTTCTTC. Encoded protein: CASSFGTGHQFF.

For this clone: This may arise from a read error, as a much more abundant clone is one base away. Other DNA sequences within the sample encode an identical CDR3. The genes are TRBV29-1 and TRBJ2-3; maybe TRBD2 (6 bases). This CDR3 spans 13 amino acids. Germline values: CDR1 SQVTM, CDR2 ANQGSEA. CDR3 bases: TGCTGCGTTGCGGGGACCCGCACAGATACGCAGTATTTT. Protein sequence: CCVAGTRTDTQYF.

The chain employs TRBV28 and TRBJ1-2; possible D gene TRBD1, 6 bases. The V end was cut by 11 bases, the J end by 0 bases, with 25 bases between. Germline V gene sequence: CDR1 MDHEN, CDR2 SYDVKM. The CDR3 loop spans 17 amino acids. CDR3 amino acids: CAPRPGGAGGPNYGYTF. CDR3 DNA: TGTGCCCCCCGGCCCGGGGGCGCGGGGGGACCTAACTATGGCTACACCTTC.

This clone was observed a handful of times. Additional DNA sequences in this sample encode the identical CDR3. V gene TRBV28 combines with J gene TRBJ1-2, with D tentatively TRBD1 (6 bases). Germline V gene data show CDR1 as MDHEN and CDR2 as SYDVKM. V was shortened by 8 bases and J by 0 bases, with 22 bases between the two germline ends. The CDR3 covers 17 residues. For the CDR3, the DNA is TGTGCCAGCCGGCCCGGGGGCGCGGGGGGACCTAACTATGGCTACACCTTC. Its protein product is CASRPGGAGGPNYGYTF.

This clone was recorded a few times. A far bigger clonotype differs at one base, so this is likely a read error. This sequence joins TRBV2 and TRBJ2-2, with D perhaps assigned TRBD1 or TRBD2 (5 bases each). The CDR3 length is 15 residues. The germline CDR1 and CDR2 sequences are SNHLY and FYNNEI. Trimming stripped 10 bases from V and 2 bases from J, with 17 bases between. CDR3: CAIQNGTVNTGELFF. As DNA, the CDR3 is TGTGCCATCCAGAACGGGACGGTAAACACCGGGGAGCTGTTTTTT.

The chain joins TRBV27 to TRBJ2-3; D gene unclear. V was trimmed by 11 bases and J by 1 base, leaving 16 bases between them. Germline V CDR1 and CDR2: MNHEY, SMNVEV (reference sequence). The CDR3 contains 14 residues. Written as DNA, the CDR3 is TGTGCCTGGAGTTTAAACGGGTGCACAGATACGCAGTATTTT. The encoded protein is CAWSLNGCTDTQYF.

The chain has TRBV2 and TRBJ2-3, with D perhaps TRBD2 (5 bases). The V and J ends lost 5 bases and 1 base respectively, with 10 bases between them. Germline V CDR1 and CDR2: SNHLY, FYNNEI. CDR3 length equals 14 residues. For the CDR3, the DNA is TGTGCCAGCAGTTTAAACGGGGGCACAGATACGCAGTATTTT. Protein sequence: CASSLNGGTDTQYF.

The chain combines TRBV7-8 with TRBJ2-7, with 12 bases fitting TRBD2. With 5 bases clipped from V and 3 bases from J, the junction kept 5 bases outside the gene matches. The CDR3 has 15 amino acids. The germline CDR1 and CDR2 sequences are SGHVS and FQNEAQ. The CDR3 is CASSPTSGSVYEQYF. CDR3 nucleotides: TGTGCCAGCAGCCCGACTAGCGGGAGTGTCTACGAGCAGTACTTC.